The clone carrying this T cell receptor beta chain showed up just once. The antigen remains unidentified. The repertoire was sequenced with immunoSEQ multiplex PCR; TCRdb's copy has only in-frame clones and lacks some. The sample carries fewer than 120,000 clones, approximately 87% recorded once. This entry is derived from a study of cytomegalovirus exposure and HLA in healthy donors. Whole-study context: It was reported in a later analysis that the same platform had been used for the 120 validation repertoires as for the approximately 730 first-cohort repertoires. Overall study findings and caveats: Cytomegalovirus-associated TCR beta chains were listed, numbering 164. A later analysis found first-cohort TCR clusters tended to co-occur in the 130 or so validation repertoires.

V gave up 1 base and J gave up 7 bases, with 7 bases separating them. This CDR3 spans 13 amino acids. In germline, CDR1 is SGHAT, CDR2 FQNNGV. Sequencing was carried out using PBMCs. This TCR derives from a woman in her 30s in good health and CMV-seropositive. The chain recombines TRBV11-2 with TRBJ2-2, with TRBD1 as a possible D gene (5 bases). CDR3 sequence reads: CASSLGQGGELFF. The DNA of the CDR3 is TGTGCCAGCAGCTTAGGGCAGGGCGGGGAGCTGTTTTTT.